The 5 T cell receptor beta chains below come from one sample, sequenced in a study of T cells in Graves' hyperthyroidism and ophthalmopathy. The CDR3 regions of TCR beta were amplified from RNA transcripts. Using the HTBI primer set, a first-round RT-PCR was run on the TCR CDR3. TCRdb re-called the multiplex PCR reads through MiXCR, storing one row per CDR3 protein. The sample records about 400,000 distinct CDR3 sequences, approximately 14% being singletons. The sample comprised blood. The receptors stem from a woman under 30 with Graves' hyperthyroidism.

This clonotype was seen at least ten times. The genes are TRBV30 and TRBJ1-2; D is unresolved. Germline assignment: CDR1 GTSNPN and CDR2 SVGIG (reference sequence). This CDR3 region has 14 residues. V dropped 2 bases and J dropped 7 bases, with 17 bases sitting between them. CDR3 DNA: TGTGCCTGGAGTCGGCCTAGGGAAGGGTTTGGCTACACCTTC. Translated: CAWSRPREGFGYTF.

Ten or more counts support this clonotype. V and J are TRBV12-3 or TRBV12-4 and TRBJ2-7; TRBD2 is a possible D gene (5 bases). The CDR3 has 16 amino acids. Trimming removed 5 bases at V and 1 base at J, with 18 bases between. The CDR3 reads CASSQVWELQSYEQYF. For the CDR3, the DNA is TGTGCCAGCAGTCAAGTTTGGGAGCTCCAATCCTACGAGCAGTACTTC.

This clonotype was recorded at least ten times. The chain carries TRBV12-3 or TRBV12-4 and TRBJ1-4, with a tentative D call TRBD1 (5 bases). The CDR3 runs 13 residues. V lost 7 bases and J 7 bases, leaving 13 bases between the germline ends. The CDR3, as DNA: TGTGCCAGCACCGATCGGGGGGTTGAAAAACTGTTTTTT. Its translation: CASTDRGVEKLFF.

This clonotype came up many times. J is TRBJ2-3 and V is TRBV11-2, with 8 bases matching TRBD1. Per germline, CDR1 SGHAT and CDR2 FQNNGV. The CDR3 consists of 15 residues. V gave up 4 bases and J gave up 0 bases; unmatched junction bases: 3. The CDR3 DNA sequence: TGTGCCAGCAGCTGGTACAGGGGGAGCACAGATACGCAGTATTTT. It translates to CASSWYRGSTDTQYF.

CDR3 loop: CASSLYSGFSYEQYF. The CDR3 bases are TGTGCCAGCAGCTTATATAGCGGATTCTCCTACGAGCAGTACTTC. The chain joins TRBV11-2 to TRBJ2-7; weak D call: TRBD2 (6 bases). This CDR3 comprises 15 residues. The V gene's germline CDR1 is SGHAT and CDR2 FQNNGV. Trimming pared 2 bases from V and 0 bases from J, leaving 11 bases between.